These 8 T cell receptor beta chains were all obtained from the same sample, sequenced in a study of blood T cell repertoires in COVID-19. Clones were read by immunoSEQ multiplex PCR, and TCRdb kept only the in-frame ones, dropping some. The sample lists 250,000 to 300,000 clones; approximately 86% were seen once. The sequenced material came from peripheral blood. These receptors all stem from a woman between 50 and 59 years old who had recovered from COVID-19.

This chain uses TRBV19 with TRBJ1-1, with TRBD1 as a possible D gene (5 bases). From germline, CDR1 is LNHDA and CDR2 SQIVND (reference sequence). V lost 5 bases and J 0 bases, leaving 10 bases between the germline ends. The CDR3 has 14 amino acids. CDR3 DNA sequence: TGTGCCAGTAGTGGTAAGACAGTGAACACTGAAGCTTTCTTT. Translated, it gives CASSGKTVNTEAFF. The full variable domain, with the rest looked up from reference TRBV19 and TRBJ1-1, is DGGITQSPKYLFRKEGQNVTLSCEQNLNHDAMYWYRQDPGQGLRLIYYSQIVNDFQKGDIAEGYSVSREKKESFPLTVTSAQKNPTAFYLCASSGKTVNTEAFFGQGTRLTVV.

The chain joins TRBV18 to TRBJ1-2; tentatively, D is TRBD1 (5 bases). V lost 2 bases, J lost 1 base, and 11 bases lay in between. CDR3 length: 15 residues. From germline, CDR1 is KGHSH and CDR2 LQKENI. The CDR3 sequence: CASSPSGTFNYGYTF. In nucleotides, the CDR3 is TGTGCCAGCTCACCAAGCGGGACTTTTAACTATGGCTACACCTTC.

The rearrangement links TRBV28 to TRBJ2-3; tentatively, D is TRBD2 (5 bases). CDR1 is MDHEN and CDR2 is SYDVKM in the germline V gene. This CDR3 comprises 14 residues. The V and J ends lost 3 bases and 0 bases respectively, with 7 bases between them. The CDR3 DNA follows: TGTGCCAGCAGTTTCGGAGGTAGCACAGATACGCAGTATTTT. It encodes CASSFGGSTDTQYF.

CDR3 bases: TGTGCCTGGAGTACTGGCGGGAGTTACGAGCAGTACTTC. Encoded protein: CAWSTGGSYEQYF. V and J are TRBV30 and TRBJ2-7, with 7 positions matching TRBD2. Looked up from germline, CDR1 is GTSNPN and CDR2 is SVGIG (reference sequence). The CDR3 totals 13 residues. V trimming: 2 bases; J trimming: 4 bases; junction bases outside the gene matches: 5.

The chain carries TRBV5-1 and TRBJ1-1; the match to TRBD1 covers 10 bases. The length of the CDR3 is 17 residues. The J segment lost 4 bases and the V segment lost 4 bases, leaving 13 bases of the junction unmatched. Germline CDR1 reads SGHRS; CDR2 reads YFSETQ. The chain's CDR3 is CASSAGQGKETGTEAFF. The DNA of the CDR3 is TGCGCCAGCAGCGCGGGACAGGGGAAGGAGACCGGCACTGAAGCTTTCTTT.

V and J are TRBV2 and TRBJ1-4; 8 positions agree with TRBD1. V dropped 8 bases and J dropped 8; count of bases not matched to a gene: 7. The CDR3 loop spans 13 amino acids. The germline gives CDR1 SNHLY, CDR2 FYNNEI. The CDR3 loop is CASGRGRVEKLFF. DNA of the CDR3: TGTGCCAGCGGCAGGGGGCGAGTCGAAAAACTGTTTTTT.

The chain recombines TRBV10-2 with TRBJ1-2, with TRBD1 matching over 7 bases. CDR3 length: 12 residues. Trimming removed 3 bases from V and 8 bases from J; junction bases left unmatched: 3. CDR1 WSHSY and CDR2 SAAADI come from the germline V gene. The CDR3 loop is CASSEGTVGYTF. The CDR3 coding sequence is TGCGCCAGCAGTGAAGGGACAGTCGGCTACACCTTC.

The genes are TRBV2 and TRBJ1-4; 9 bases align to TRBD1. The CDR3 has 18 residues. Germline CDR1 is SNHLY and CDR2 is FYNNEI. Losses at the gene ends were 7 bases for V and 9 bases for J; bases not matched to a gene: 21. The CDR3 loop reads CASNIQQGATGMSQKLFF. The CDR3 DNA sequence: TGTGCCAGCAATATTCAACAGGGGGCAACCGGGATGAGTCAAAAACTGTTTTTT.